This T cell receptor beta chain was obtained from a study of blood T cell repertoires in COVID-19. Looking at the study overall: T cells, B-cell-depleted T cells, or PBMCs provided the cDNA or gDNA that served as material.

Only in-frame clones appear in the TCRdb table, and some are missing; sequencing was by immunoSEQ multiplex PCR. The sample has 200,000 to 250,000 clones, roughly 84% seen once. The CDR3 spans 16 residues. CDR1 and CDR2 from the germline V gene are MNHEY and SVGAGI. Trimming left V 4 bases short and J 4 bases short, with 17 bases between. Sequenced material: peripheral blood. The receptor was isolated from a woman at least 80 years old with active or convalescent COVID-19. The gene calls are TRBV6-5 and TRBJ1-3, with D hard to call. Here the CDR3 reads CASSSIPAVGGNTIYF. DNA for the CDR3: TGTGCCAGCAGTTCTATCCCGGCGGTTGGGGGAAACACCATATATTTT.